This T cell receptor (beta chain) derives from a study of cytomegalovirus exposure and HLA in healthy donors. The CDR3 runs to 15 residues. J lost 7 bases, V lost 4 bases, and 8 bases had no gene match. Germline CDR1 SGHRS, CDR2 YFSETQ. Study results and limitations: A later analysis, which compared TCR beta chains of equal frequency, found the HLA-associated ones more clonally expanded. Exclusion applied to some V segments, including TRBV6-2 and TRBV6-3, as they were indistinguishable. In all likelihood, a cluster of highly shared sequence variants was a sequencing artifact.

The PCR contained 60 Vbeta and 13 Jbeta primers. Measured with immunoSEQ multiplex PCR; TCRdb has only the in-frame clones, and not every one. This table holds 150,000 to 200,000 clones, over 80% found once. Remarks on this clone: Its antigen is unidentified.

The receptor was derived from a man aged 45-65 years in good health and CMV-seronegative. The sample comprised PBMCs. The rearrangement uses TRBV5-1 and TRBJ2-2; 9 bases are shared with TRBD2. This chain's CDR3 is CASSVSGSGYGELFF. In DNA form, the CDR3 reads TGCGCCAGCAGCGTTAGCGGGAGTGGTTACGGGGAGCTGTTTTTT.